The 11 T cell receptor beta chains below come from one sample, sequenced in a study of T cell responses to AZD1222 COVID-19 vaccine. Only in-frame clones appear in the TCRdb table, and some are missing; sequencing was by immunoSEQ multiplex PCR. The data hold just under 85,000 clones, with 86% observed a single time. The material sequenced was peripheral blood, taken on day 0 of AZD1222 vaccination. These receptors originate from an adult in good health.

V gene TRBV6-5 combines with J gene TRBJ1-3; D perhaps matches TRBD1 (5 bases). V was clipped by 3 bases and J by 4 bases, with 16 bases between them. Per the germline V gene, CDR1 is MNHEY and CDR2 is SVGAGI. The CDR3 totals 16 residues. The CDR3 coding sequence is TGTGCCAGCAGTTATACTGGCTGGGGGAGAGGAAACACCATATATTTT. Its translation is CASSYTGWGRGNTIYF.

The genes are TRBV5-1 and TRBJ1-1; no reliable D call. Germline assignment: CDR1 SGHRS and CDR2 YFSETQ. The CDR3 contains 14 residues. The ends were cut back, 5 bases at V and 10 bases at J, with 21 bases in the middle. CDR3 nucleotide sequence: TGCGCCAGCAGATCGGCCCCCCAAGCCCCCGTAGCTTTCTTT. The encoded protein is CASRSAPQAPVAFF.

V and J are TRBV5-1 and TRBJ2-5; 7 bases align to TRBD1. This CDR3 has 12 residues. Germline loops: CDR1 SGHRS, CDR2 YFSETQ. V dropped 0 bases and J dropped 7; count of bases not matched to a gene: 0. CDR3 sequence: CASSLDRGTQYF. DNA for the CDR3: TGCGCCAGCAGCTTGGACAGGGGGACCCAGTACTTC.

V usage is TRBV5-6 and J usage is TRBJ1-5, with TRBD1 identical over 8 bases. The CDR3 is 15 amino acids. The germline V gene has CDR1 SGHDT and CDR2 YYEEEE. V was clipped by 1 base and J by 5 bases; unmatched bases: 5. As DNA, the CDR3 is TGTGCCAGCAGCTTGAGTTTACAGGGGGATCAGCCCCAGCATTTT. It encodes CASSLSLQGDQPQHF.

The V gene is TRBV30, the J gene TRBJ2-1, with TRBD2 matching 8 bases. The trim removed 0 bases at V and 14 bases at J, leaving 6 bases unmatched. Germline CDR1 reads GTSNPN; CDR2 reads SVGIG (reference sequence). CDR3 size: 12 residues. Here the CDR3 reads CAWSVIVGGEFF. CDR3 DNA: TGTGCCTGGAGTGTAATAGTCGGGGGGGAGTTCTTC.

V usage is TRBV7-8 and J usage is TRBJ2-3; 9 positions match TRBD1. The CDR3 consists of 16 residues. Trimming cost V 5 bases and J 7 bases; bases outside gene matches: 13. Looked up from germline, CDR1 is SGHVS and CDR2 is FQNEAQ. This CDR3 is CASSLRPGQGRNTQYF. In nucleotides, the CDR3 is TGTGCCAGCAGCCTCCGACCGGGACAGGGTAGGAATACGCAGTATTTT.

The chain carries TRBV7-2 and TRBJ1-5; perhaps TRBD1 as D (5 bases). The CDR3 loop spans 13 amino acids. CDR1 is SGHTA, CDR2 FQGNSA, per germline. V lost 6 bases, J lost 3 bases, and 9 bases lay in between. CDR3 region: CASRRQPNQPQHF. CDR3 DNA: TGTGCCAGCAGGAGACAGCCCAATCAGCCCCAGCATTTT.

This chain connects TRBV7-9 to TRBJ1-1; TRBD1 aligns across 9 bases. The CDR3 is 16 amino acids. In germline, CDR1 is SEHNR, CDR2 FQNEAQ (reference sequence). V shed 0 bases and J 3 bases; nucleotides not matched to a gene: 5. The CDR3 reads CASSLAPGQGDTEAFF. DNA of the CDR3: TGTGCCAGCAGCTTAGCCCCGGGACAGGGTGACACTGAAGCTTTCTTT. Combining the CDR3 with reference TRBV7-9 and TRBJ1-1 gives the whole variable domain DTGVSQNPRHKITKRGQNVTFRCDPISEHNRLYWYRQTLGQGPEFLTYFQNEAQLEKSRLLSDRFSAERPKGSFSTLEIQRTEQGDSAMYLCASSLAPGQGDTEAFFGQGTRLTVV.

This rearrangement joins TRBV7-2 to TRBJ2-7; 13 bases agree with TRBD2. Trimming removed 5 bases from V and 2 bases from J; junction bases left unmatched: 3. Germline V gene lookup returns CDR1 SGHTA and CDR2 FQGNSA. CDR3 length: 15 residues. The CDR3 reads CASSRGLAGTYEQYF. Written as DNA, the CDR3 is TGTGCCAGCAGCCGGGGACTAGCGGGGACCTACGAGCAGTACTTC.

The CDR3 coding sequence is TGTGCCAGCAGCTTCGGCGTCAGTGGGGGAGGGCCCTACAATGAGCAGTTCTTC. Its translation: CASSFGVSGGGPYNEQFF. The chain combines TRBV7-9 with TRBJ2-1, with 7 positions matching TRBD2. V lost 3 bases and J lost 2; bases outside the gene matches: 13. This CDR3 spans 18 amino acids. The V gene's germline CDR1 is SEHNR and CDR2 FQNEAQ (reference sequence). Filled out from reference TRBV7-9 and TRBJ2-1, the complete variable domain reads DTGVSQNPRHKITKRGQNVTFRCDPISEHNRLYWYRQTLGQGPEFLTYFQNEAQLEKSRLLSDRFSAERPKGSFSTLEIQRTEQGDSAMYLCASSFGVSGGGPYNEQFFGPGTRLTVL.

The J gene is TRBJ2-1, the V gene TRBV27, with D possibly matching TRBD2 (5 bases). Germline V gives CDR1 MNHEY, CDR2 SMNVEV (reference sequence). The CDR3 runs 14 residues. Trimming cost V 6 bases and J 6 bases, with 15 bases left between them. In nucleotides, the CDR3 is TGTGCCAGCAGCCTTAGCGTACCGGTCAATGAGCAGTTCTTC. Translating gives CASSLSVPVNEQFF.